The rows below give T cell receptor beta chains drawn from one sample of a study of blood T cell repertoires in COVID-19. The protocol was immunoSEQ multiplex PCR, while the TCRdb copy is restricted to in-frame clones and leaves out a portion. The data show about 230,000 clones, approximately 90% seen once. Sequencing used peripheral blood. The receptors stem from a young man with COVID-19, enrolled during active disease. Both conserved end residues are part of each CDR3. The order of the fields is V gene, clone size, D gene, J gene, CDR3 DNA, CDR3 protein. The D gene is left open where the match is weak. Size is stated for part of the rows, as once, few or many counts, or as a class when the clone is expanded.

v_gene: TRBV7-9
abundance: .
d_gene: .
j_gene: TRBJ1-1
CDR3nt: TGTGCCAGCAGCCCGTTGAACACTGAAGCTTTCTTT
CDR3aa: CASSPLNTEAFF

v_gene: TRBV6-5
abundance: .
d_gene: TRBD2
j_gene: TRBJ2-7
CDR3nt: TGTGCCAGCAGTTCGGGGTTGCGGGGGGCTAGCTACGAGCAGTACTTC
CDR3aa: CASSSGLRGASYEQYF

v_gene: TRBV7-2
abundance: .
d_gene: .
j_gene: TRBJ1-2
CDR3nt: TGTGCCAGCAGGCACGGCGGGACGGCCTATGGCTACACCTTC
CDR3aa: CASRHGGTAYGYTF

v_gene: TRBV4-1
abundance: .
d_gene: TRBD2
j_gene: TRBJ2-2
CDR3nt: TGCGCCAGCAGCGCGGGGGGGCGTACCCGGACCGGGGAGCTGTTTTTT
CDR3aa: CASSAGGRTRTGELFF

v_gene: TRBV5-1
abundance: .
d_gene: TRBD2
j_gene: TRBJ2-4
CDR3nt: TGCGCCAGCAGTGGGCTAGCGGATAACATTCAGTACTTC
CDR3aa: CASSGLADNIQYF

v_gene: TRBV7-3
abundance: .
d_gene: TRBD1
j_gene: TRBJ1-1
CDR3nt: TGTGCCAGCAGTCGCCTCGGACAGGGTTTGAACACTGAAGCTTTCTTT
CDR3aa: CASSRLGQGLNTEAFF

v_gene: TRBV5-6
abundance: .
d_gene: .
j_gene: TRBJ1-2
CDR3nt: TGTGCCAGCAGCTTGGATCCGGACTCCCGACCTTGGGATGGCTACACCTTC
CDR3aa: CASSLDPDSRPWDGYTF

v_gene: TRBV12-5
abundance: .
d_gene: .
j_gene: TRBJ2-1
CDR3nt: TGTGCTAGTGGTTTGGTAATGGGGCCCTACAATGAGCAGTTCTTC
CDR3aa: CASGLVMGPYNEQFF

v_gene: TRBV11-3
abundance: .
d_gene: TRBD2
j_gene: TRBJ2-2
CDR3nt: TGTGCCAGCAGCTCCACTAGCGGGATTAACACCGGGGAGCTGTTTTTT
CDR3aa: CASSSTSGINTGELFF

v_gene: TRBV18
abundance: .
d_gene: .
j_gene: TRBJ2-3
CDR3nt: TGTGCCAGCTCACCATCAATGAGGTCCGGCACAGATACGCAGTATTTT
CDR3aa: CASSPSMRSGTDTQYF

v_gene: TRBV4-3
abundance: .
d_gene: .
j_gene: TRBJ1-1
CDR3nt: TGCGCCAGCAGCCAAGGGACAAGGAGAGGCACTGAAGCTTTCTTT
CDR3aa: CASSQGTRRGTEAFF

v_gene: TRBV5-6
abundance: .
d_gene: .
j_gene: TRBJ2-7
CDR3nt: TGTGCCAGCAGCTTGGTGAGCGAGCAGTACTTC
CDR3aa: CASSLVSEQYF

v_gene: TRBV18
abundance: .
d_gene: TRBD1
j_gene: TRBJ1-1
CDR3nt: TGTGCCAGCTCACAGGGGGCCGACACTGAAGCTTTCTTT
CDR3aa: CASSQGADTEAFF

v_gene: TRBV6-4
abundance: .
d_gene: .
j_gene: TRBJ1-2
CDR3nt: TGTGCCAGCAGTGACTCTTCAGGGTATGGCTACACCTTC
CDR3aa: CASSDSSGYGYTF

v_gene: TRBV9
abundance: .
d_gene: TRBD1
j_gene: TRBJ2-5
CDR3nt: TGTGCCAGCAGCGCAGGTACCCGGACAGGGCAAGAGACCCAGTACTTC
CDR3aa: CASSAGTRTGQETQYF

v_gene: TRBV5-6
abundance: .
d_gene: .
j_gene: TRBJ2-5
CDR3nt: TGTGCCAGCAGCTTGGCCTGGGGGGGGCTGGAGACCCAGTACTTC
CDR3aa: CASSLAWGGLETQYF

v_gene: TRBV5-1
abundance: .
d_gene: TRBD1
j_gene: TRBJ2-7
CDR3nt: TGCGCCAGCAGCTTGTTAGGACAGGGGGCTGGATGGCAGTACTTC
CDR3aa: CASSLLGQGAGWQYF

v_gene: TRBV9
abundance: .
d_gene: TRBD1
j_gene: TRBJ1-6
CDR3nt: TGTGCCAGCAGCACCGAAGGGACAGTTAATTCACCCCTCCACTTT
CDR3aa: CASSTEGTVNSPLHF

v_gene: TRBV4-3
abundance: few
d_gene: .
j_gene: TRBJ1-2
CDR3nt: TGCGCCAGCAGCCAAGTCGAATGGGGCTCTAACTATGGCTACACCTTC
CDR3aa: CASSQVEWGSNYGYTF

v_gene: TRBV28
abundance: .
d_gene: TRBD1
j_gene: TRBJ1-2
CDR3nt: TGTGCCAGCAGGCGGACAGGCGGCTATGGCTACACCTTC
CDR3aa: CASRRTGGYGYTF

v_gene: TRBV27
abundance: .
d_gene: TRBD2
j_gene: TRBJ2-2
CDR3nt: TGTGCCAGCAGGGGGACTAGCGGGAATTTCTACACCGGGGAGCTGTTTTTT
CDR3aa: CASRGTSGNFYTGELFF

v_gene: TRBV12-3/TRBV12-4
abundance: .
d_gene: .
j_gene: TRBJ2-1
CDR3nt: TGTGCCAGCAGTTCGCCTCTAGCTAGTGAGCAGTTCTTC
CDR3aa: CASSSPLASEQFF

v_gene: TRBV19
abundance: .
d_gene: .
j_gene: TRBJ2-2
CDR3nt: TGTGCCAGTAGTATAGGCACTAGCTTAGGCACCGGGGAGCTGTTTTTT
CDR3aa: CASSIGTSLGTGELFF

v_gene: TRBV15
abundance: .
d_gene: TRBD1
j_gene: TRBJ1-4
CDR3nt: TGTGCCACCAGCAACCAGGGGGATGAAAAACTGTTTTTT
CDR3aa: CATSNQGDEKLFF

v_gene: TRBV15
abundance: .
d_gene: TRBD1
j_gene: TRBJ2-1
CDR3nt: TGTGCCACCAGCAGGGACAGGGGATACAATGAGCAGTTCTTC
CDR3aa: CATSRDRGYNEQFF

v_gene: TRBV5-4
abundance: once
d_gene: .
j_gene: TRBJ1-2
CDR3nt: TGTGCCAGCAGCTTGATGGGGGCGGCAGGAAGCTATGGCTACACCTTC
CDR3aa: CASSLMGAAGSYGYTF

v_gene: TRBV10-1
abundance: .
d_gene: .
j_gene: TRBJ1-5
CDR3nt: TGCGCCACCCGTCGGGGGAATCAGCCCCAGCATTTT
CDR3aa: CATRRGNQPQHF

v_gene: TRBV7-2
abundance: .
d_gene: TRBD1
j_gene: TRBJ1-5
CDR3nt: TGTGCCAGCAGCTCGGACAGGGCTCAGCCCCAGCATTTT
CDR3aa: CASSSDRAQPQHF

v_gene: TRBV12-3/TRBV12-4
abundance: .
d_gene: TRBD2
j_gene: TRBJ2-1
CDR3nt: TGTGCCAGCGGGCGGACTAGCGGGAATGAGCAGTTCTTC
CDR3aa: CASGRTSGNEQFF